This T cell receptor beta chain was sequenced for a study of CD8+CD57+ T cells in acquired aplastic anemia. The study, taken as a whole, reports: Levels of CD8+ Simpson's diversity were not significantly distinct in patients versus controls.

By flow cytometry, patients selected for sequencing had shown an expansion of CD8+CD57+ cells. Comments on this clonotype: Its target is not known.

This CDR3 comprises 15 residues. V lost 2 bases to trimming and J lost 10 bases; unmatched junction nucleotides: 7. Germline V CDR1 and CDR2: LNHDA, SQIVND (reference sequence). Genomic DNA constituted the template upon which TCR beta VDJ and CDR3 profiling was performed. In TCRdb, the reads were re-called with MiXCR into one record per CDR3 protein. The profile shows approximately 80,000 distinct CDR3 sequences, about 70% of them singletons. Specimen: sorted CD4+, CD8+, or CD8+CD57+ T cells (not recorded which) from PBMCs. The sequence came from a human donor with aplastic anemia. V usage is TRBV19 and J usage is TRBJ1-6; 8 bases agree with TRBD1. CDR3 sequence (DNA): TGTGCCAGTAGTATAATGACAGGGGTGGGGTCACCCCTCCACTTT. Its translation is CASSIMTGVGSPLHF.